These 10 T cell receptor beta chains were all obtained from the same sample, sequenced in a study of blood T cell repertoires in COVID-19. Only in-frame clones appear in the TCRdb table, and some are missing; sequencing was by immunoSEQ multiplex PCR. In the table there are hundreds of thousands of clones, more than 75% of which are singletons. The sample taken for sequencing was peripheral blood. These receptors were collected from a human donor in a cohort sampled during active COVID-19.

The V call is TRBV11-1, the J call TRBJ1-1; D may be TRBD1 (5 bases). Germline-derived CDR1 and CDR2 are SGHAT and FQDESV (reference sequence). This CDR3 has 14 residues. Trimming took 4 bases from V and 3 from J, leaving 12 bases between them. The CDR3: CASSWNLGDTEAFF. The CDR3, as DNA: TGTGCCAGCAGCTGGAACTTAGGGGACACTGAAGCTTTCTTT. The full variable domain, rest sourced from reference TRBV11-1 and TRBJ1-1, is EAEVAQSPRYKITEKSQAVAFWCDPISGHATLYWYRQILGQGPELLVQFQDESVVDDSQLPKDRFSAERLKGVDSTLKIQPAELGDSAMYLCASSWNLGDTEAFFGQGTRLTVV.

As regards this clone: The same CDR3 also results from other DNA sequences found in this sample. The chain links TRBV3-1 (or the pseudogene TRBV3-2) to TRBJ2-1; 7 nucleotides align to TRBD2. From germline, CDR1 is LGHDT and CDR2 YNNKEL (reference sequence). This CDR3 comprises 13 residues. V lost 2 bases to trimming and J lost 14 bases; unmatched junction nucleotides: 9. DNA for the CDR3: TGTGCCAGCAGCCAAAACGGGCGGGAGAGGGAGTTCTTC. This codes for CASSQNGREREFF.

The V and J genes are TRBV27 and TRBJ1-1; 12 positions agree with TRBD1. This CDR3 has 18 residues. V gave up 5 bases and J gave up 0 bases; unmatched junction bases: 10. From germline, CDR1 is MNHEY and CDR2 SMNVEV (reference sequence). The CDR3 DNA is TGTGCCAGCAGTCCCTACCGGGACAGGGGGCTTTTGAACACTGAAGCTTTCTTT. It translates to CASSPYRDRGLLNTEAFF.

The chain's CDR3 is CASSYRGTGSYNEQFF. Here the CDR3 DNA reads TGTGCCAGCAGTTATAGGGGGACAGGCTCCTACAATGAGCAGTTCTTC. The chain combines TRBV6-5 with TRBJ2-1; TRBD1 matches at 8 bases. The CDR3 contains 16 residues. Trimming cost V 3 bases and J 0 bases; bases outside gene matches: 4. The germline V gene encodes CDR1 MNHEY and CDR2 SVGAGI.

Only one count was recorded for this clone. This chain connects TRBV6-5 to TRBJ1-2; the D gene is possibly TRBD1 (5 bases). CDR1 MNHEY and CDR2 SVGAGI come from the germline V gene. This CDR3 comprises 14 residues. The V end was cut by 0 bases, the J end by 5 bases, with 10 bases between. In DNA form, the CDR3 reads TGTGCCAGCAGTTACTCAAGGACAACGTATGGCTACACCTTC. This gives the protein CASSYSRTTYGYTF.

This chain joins TRBV24-1 and TRBJ1-6; TRBD1 might be the D (6 bases). V was pared by 10 bases and J by 9 bases, with 21 bases between. The CDR3 contains 15 residues. Germline V gene sequence: CDR1 KGHDR, CDR2 SFDVKD. CDR3 nucleotide sequence: TGTGCCACTGACGATCTGGGGGCGGGTGGTTCACCCCTCCACTTT. Its protein is CATDDLGAGGSPLHF.

A single count supports this clone. The chain joins TRBV28 to TRBJ2-7; D gene unclear. Per germline, CDR1 MDHEN and CDR2 SYDVKM. V lost 8 bases, J lost 3 bases, and 8 bases lay in between. The CDR3 is 11 residues long. CDR3 sequence (DNA): TGTGCCAGCTCCCGTAGCTACGAGCAGTACTTC. It translates to CASSRSYEQYF.

This clone was recorded only once. V is TRBV6-5 and J is TRBJ1-2; tentatively, D is TRBD1 (5 bases). Germline V lookup: CDR1 MNHEY, CDR2 SVGAGI. This CDR3 has 16 residues. V lost 2 bases and J 4 bases, leaving 17 bases between the germline ends. CDR3 nucleotide sequence: TGTGCCAGCAGTTACGGGAACCAGGGTTCAGGCTATGGCTACACCTTC. Translated, it gives CASSYGNQGSGYGYTF.

The chain employs TRBV11-3 and TRBJ2-1; D call uncertain. The V end lost 6 bases, the J end lost 1 base, and 13 bases lay between the germline ends. CDR1 is SGHNT and CDR2 is YENEEA in the germline V gene. The CDR3 sequence is 15 residues long. DNA of the CDR3: TGTGCCAGCAGTTTTGAGGCGGATTCCTACAATGAGCAGTTCTTC. Translating gives CASSFEADSYNEQFF.

The chain joins TRBV24-1 to TRBJ2-2; D unclear. The V gene lost 5 bases and the J gene lost 4 bases, with 7 bases spanning the gap. The germline gives CDR1 KGHDR, CDR2 SFDVKD. CDR3 size: 13 residues. The CDR3 DNA reads as TGTGCCACCAGTGCCCCCTCCACCGGGGAGCTGTTTTTT. It yields the protein CATSAPSTGELFF.